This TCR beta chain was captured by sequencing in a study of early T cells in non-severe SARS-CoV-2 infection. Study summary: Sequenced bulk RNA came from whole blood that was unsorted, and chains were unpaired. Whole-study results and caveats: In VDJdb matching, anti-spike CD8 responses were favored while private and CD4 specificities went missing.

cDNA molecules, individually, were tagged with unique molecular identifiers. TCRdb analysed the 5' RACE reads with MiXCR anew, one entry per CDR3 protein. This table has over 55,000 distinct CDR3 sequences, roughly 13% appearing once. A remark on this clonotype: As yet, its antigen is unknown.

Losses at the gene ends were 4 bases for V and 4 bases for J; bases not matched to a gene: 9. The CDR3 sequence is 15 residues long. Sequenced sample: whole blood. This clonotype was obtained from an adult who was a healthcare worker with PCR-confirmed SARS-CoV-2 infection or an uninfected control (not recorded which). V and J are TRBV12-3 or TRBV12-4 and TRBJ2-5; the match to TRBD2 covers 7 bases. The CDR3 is CASSSPGGTPETQYF. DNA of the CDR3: TGTGCCAGCAGTTCGCCCGGGGGGACCCCAGAGACCCAGTACTTC.